The 8 T cell receptor beta chains in this list originate from one sample, sequenced in a study of patients and donors after allogeneic stem cell transplantation (dated by TCRdb to about 2020). Library preparation employed RT-PCR. For sequencing, a NextSeq 550 was employed. TCRdb trimmed the raw reads at Q25, called clones with MiXCR and kept productive beta chains. All rows with the same CDR3 protein become a single entry with the most common DNA and genes. The sample table shows 150,000 or so distinct CDR3 sequences, and 24% are seen once. 25% to 30% of the sample belongs to the ten largest clones. The specimen was blood, either unsorted or a sorted T cell fraction (not recorded which). The receptors originated from a human donor who was either an allogeneic HSCT recipient or a stem cell or donor lymphocyte infusion donor (not recorded which). It is not recorded whose cells these are; they may come from a transplant donor.

A few counts support this clonotype. The chain joins TRBV7-3 to TRBJ2-3; unclear D gene. Germline loops: CDR1 SGHTA, CDR2 FQGTGA. The CDR3 covers 14 residues. V gave up 2 bases and J gave up 4 bases, with 10 bases separating them. The CDR3 DNA is TGTGCCAGCAGCTTAGTGGGTTGGGCAGATACGCAGTATTTT. It encodes CASSLVGWADTQYF.

The chain links TRBV12-3 or TRBV12-4 to TRBJ2-7; TRBD2 matches at 10 bases. The V gene end was trimmed by 6 bases and the J gene end by 4 bases; junction bases not matched to a gene: 9. The CDR3 consists of 15 residues. The DNA of the CDR3 is TGTGCCAGCAGCGTAGCCGAACTAGCGGGGTACGAGCAGTACTTC. Protein sequence: CASSVAELAGYEQYF.

CDR3 DNA sequence: TGTGCCAGCAGCTTAGTAGGGGATGGAGCAGATACGCAGTATTTT. It specifies CASSLVGDGADTQYF. The chain uses TRBV7-2 and TRBJ2-3; a possible D gene is TRBD1 (5 bases). Germline assignment: CDR1 SGHTA and CDR2 FQGNSA. The germline V and J ends were trimmed by 1 base and 4 bases, with 12 bases remaining between them. The CDR3 totals 15 residues.

This clonotype was counted at least ten times. The chain employs TRBV5-1 and TRBJ1-2; D unresolved. Germline values: CDR1 SGHRS, CDR2 YFSETQ. The germline V and J ends were trimmed by 1 base and 0 bases, with 13 bases remaining between them. This CDR3 comprises 16 residues. CDR3 DNA sequence: TGCGCCAGCAGCTTGACTCGAACCCCGGCTAACTATGGCTACACCTTC. Protein sequence: CASSLTRTPANYGYTF.

This clonotype has more than one count but fewer than ten. This chain uses TRBV20-1 with TRBJ1-2, with no clear D. The germline V and J ends were trimmed by 1 base and 4 bases, with 22 bases remaining between them. This CDR3 has 17 residues. The germline gives CDR1 DFQATT, CDR2 SNEGSKA (reference sequence). CDR3 DNA: TGCAGTGCTAGAGGTCGGTTTAATGTGGAGTCCGGCTATGGCTACACCTTC. It yields the protein CSARGRFNVESGYGYTF.

This chain joins TRBV12-3 or TRBV12-4 and TRBJ2-2, with 7 bases matching TRBD2. This CDR3 region has 17 residues. After removal of 4 bases from V and 1 base from J, the junction contained 9 bases not matched to a gene. The CDR3 reads CASSSQYRGGNTGELFF. The CDR3 coding sequence is TGTGCCAGCAGTTCCCAATATCGCGGGGGGAACACCGGGGAGCTGTTTTTT.

This clonotype turned up a few times. CDR3 DNA sequence: TGTGCCAGCAGCTTTACGTCAGGATCAACTGAAGCTTTCTTT. Its translation: CASSFTSGSTEAFF. This rearrangement joins TRBV7-2 to TRBJ1-1; D uncertain. The germline V and J ends were trimmed by 3 bases and 5 bases, with 13 bases remaining between them. This CDR3 has 14 amino acids. CDR1 and CDR2 from the germline V gene are SGHTA and FQGNSA.

This clonotype was found a few times. The rearrangement uses TRBV12-3 or TRBV12-4 and TRBJ1-2, with no clear D. V was clipped by 6 bases and J by 5 bases, with 10 bases between them. The CDR3 contains 12 residues. As DNA, the CDR3 is TGTGCCAGCAGCCCGATTTTTTATGGCTACACCTTC. Protein sequence: CASSPIFYGYTF.